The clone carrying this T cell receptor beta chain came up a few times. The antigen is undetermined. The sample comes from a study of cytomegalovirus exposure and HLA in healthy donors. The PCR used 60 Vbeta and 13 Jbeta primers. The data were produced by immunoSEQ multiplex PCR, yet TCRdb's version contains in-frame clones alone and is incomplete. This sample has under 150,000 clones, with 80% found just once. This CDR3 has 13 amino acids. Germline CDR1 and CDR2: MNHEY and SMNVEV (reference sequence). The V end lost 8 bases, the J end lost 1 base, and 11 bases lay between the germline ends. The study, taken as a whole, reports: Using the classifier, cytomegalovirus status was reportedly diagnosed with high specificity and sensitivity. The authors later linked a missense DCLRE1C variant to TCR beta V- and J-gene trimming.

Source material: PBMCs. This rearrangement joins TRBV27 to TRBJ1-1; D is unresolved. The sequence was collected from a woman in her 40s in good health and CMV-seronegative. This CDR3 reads CASGRSTNTEAFF. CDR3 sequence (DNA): TGTGCCAGCGGCAGGTCCACGAACACTGAAGCTTTCTTT.